This T cell receptor beta chain was sequenced for a study of neurological immune-mediated disorders. Study-wide results and limits: Healthy controls had more TCR clonal expansion than multiple sclerosis, which showed the least, whereas HTLV-1-associated myelopathy showed the most.

This clonotype was detected many times. As yet, its antigen is unknown. TCRdb reprocessed the 5' RACE reads with MiXCR, giving one entry per CDR3 protein. The sample holds fewer than 25,000 distinct CDR3 sequences, approximately 13% seen once. This CDR3 region has 16 residues. V shed 4 bases and J shed 1 base, with 16 bases lying between them. The chain combines TRBV12-3 or TRBV12-4 with TRBJ2-5; D gene uncertain. The receptor was isolated from a woman aged 55-69 years with HTLV-1-associated myelopathy (HAM/TSP). Input material: PBMCs. DNA for the CDR3: TGTGCCAGCAGTTCTACCCTATCAGCTATCCAAGAGACCCAGTACTTC. Amino acids: CASSSTLSAIQETQYF.